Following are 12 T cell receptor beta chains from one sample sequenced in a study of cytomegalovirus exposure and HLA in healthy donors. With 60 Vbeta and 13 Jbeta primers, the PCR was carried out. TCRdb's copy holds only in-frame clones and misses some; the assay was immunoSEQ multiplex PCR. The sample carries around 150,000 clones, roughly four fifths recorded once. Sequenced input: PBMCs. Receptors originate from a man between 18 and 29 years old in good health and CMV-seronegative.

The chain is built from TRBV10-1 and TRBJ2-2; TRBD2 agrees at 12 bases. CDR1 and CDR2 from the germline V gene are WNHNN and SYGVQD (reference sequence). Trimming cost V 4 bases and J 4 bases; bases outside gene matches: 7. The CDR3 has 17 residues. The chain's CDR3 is CASSGTSGTLFTGELFF. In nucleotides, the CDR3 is TGCGCCAGCAGTGGGACTAGCGGGACCCTCTTCACCGGGGAGCTGTTTTTT.

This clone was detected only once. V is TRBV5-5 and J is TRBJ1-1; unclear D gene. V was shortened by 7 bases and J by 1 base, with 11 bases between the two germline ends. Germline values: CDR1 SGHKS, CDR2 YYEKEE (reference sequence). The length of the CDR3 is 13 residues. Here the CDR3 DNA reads TGTGCCAGCTCTCATGGCCCGAACACTGAAGCTTTCTTT. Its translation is CASSHGPNTEAFF.

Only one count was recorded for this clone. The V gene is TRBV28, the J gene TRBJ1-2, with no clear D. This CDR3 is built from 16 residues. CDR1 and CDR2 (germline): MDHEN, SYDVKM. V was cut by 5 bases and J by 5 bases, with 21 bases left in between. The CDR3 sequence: CASSRPEAEDLYGYTF. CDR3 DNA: TGTGCCAGCAGTCGCCCGGAGGCAGAGGACTTGTATGGCTACACCTTC.

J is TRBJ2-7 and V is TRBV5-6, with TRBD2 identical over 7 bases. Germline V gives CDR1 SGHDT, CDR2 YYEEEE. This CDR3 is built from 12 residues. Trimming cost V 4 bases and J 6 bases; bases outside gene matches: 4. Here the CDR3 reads CASSPPSGEQYF. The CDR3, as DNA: TGTGCCAGCAGCCCCCCTAGCGGCGAGCAGTACTTC.

This CDR3 reads CAIRNDREAEAFF. CDR3 DNA: TGTGCCATCAGGAACGACAGGGAAGCTGAAGCTTTCTTT. This chain joins TRBV10-3 and TRBJ1-1; 7 bases align to TRBD1. The CDR3 contains 13 residues. V gave up 6 bases and J gave up 6 bases; unmatched junction bases: 7. Germline CDR1 is ENHRY and CDR2 is SYGVKD.

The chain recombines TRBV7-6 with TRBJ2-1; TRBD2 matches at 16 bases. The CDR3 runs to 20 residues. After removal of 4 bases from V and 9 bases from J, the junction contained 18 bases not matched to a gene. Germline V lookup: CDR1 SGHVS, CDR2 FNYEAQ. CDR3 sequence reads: CASSSYRGSAGTSGRGEQFF. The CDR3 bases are TGTGCCAGCAGCTCATACAGGGGGTCGGCCGGGACTAGCGGGAGGGGTGAGCAGTTCTTC.

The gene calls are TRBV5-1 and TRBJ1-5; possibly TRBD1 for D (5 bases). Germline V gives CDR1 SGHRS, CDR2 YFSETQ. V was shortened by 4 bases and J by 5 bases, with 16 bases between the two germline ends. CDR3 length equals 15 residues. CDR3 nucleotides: TGCGCCAGCAGCCCAGGGTCTTCGGGGGATCAGCCCCAGCATTTT. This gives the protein CASSPGSSGDQPQHF.

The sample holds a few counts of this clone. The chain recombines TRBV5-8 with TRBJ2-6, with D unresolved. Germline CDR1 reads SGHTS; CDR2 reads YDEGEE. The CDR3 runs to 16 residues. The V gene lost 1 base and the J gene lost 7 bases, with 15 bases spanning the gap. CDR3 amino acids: CASSLWSWRSANVLTF. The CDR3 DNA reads TGTGCCAGCAGCTTGTGGAGTTGGCGAAGTGCCAACGTCCTGACTTTC.

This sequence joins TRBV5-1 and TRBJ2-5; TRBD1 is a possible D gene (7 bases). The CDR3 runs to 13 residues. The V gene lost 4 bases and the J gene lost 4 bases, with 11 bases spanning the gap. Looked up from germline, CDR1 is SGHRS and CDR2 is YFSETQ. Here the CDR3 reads CASSQGGGETQYF. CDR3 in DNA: TGCGCCAGCAGCCAGGGGGGTGGAGAGACCCAGTACTTC.

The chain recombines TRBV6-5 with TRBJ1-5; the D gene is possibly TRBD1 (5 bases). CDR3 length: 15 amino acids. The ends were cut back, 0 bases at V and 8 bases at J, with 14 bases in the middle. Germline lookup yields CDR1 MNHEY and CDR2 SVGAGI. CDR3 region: CASSYSGGEYEPQHF. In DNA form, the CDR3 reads TGTGCCAGCAGTTACTCGGGAGGGGAGTACGAGCCCCAGCATTTT.

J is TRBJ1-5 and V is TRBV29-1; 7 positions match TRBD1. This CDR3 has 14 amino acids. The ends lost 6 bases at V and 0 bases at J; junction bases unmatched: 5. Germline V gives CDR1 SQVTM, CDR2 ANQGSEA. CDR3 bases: TGCAGCGTGAGAGACAGGGATAGCAATCAGCCCCAGCATTTT. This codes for CSVRDRDSNQPQHF.

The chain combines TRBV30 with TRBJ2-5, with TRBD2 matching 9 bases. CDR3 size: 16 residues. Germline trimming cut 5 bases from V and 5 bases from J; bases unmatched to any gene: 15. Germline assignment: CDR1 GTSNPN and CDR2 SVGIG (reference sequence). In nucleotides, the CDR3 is TGTGCCTGGGGGCGGGAGGGGACCCCCGCCCGGGAGACCCAGTACTTC. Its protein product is CAWGREGTPARETQYF.